Shown below are 9 T cell receptor beta chains from a single sample sequenced in a study of blood T cells in healthy people across ages. The use of a sample-barcoded 5' primer and a J-beta primer mix characterized a second PCR of about 7 to 12 cycles. TCRdb independently ran MiXCR on the 5' RACE reads; one entry per CDR3 protein. The sample shows 790,000 or so distinct CDR3 sequences, about 61% of them seen only once. The sequencing sample was made of blood. These receptors originate from a man in his forties in good health.

This clonotype showed up many times. V and J are TRBV7-2 and TRBJ2-1, with D hard to call. The germline V and J ends were trimmed by 0 bases and 4 bases, with 10 bases remaining between them. The CDR3 length is 15 residues. Germline assignment: CDR1 SGHTA and CDR2 FQGNSA. The CDR3 DNA follows: TGTGCCAGCAGCTTAGCATTCGGCAGGTACAATGAGCAGTTCTTC. Protein: CASSLAFGRYNEQFF.

This chain links TRBV10-3 with TRBJ1-2, with a weak D call TRBD1 (6 bases). The CDR3 consists of 14 residues. V lost 2 bases to trimming and J lost 4 bases, with 11 bases between them. CDR1 and CDR2 from the germline V gene are ENHRY and SYGVKD. CDR3 region: CAISEGQRGYGYTF. In nucleotides, the CDR3 is TGTGCCATCAGTGAGGGACAGCGAGGCTATGGCTACACCTTC.

The rearrangement joins TRBV29-1 to TRBJ2-1; D possibly corresponds to TRBD1 (6 bases). The germline V and J ends were trimmed by 2 bases and 7 bases, with 6 bases remaining between them. Germline V lookup: CDR1 SQVTM, CDR2 ANQGSEA. The CDR3 has 11 residues. The CDR3 region has the DNA TGCAGCGTTGAAAGGGGGAATGAGCAGTTCTTC. Translation gives CSVERGNEQFF.

This clonotype was counted once. The CDR3 sequence: CSVDGIMNTEAFF. Written as DNA, the CDR3 is TGCAGCGTTGATGGGATTATGAACACTGAAGCTTTCTTT. The chain recombines TRBV29-1 with TRBJ1-1; D gene unclear. V lost 3 bases, J lost 0 bases, and 8 bases lay in between. The CDR3 has 13 amino acids. The V gene's germline CDR1 is SQVTM and CDR2 ANQGSEA.

This clonotype appeared a few times. This rearrangement joins TRBV7-7 to TRBJ2-3; no reliable D call. There are 14 residues in the CDR3. Trimming shortened V by 4 bases and J by 6 bases, and 14 bases separated the two germline ends. CDR1 and CDR2 (germline): SSHAT, FNYEAQ (reference sequence). CDR3: CASSSNNMGDTQYF. The CDR3 nucleotides read TGTGCCAGCAGCTCCAACAACATGGGGGATACGCAGTATTTT.

The rearrangement links TRBV12-3 or TRBV12-4 to TRBJ2-7; D perhaps matches TRBD2 (5 bases). V was shortened by 8 bases and J by 3 bases, with 14 bases between the two germline ends. The CDR3 has 13 amino acids. The CDR3 DNA is TGTGCCAGCGTGGACTCTAAAGTCTACGAGCAGTACTTC. This codes for CASVDSKVYEQYF.

The chain has TRBV6-2 or TRBV6-3 and TRBJ2-1, with 8 bases that match TRBD2. The CDR3 spans 15 residues. Looked up from germline, CDR1 is MNHEY and CDR2 is SVGEGT. Trimming removed 2 bases from V and 6 bases from J; junction bases left unmatched: 6. The CDR3 spells CASSYAGGNLNEQFF. For the CDR3, the DNA is TGTGCCAGCAGTTACGCGGGGGGCAATCTCAATGAGCAGTTCTTC.

The V and J genes are TRBV11-2 and TRBJ1-6; 10 nucleotides match TRBD1. CDR1 is SGHAT, CDR2 FQNNGV, per germline. The CDR3 has 15 amino acids. J was trimmed by 10 bases and V by 5 bases; bases with no gene match: 8. The DNA of the CDR3 is TGTGCCAGCAGCGTGGCCGGGACAGGGGCCTCACCCCTCCACTTT. The encoded protein is CASSVAGTGASPLHF.

The chain links TRBV24-1 to TRBJ2-3, with TRBD2 matching 7 bases. The CDR3 sequence is 16 residues long. CDR1 KGHDR and CDR2 SFDVKD come from the germline V gene. V shed 7 bases and J 1 base; nucleotides not matched to a gene: 10. As DNA, the CDR3 is TGTGCCACCAGCGATAGGGAGGGGCAGGGCACAGATACGCAGTATTTT. Translation: CATSDREGQGTDTQYF.